Included here is one T cell receptor beta chain sequence, with context. Its antigen is undetermined. This CDR3 spans 18 amino acids. V was pared by 2 bases and J by 3 bases, with 5 bases of the junction left unmatched. Germline V gene sequence: CDR1 MNHEY, CDR2 SVGAGI. TCRdb analysed the RT-PCR reads with MiXCR anew, one entry per CDR3 protein. The profile shows about 450 distinct CDR3 sequences, roughly three fifths of them singletons. The data derive from a study of yellow fever vaccine responses in identical twins. Study outcomes and limitations: In identical twins, vaccine T cell responses appeared partly shared and partly individual.

This chain uses TRBV6-5 with TRBJ2-6; TRBD1 matches at 12 bases. This sample comprised T cells from blood (PBMCs), unsorted or a sorted subset (not recorded which), obtained before or after yellow fever vaccination (not recorded which). The clonotype comes from a female donor who received the yellow fever vaccine. The DNA for the CDR3 is TGTGCCAGCAGTTACGGGGGACAGGGGGCGCTTGGGGCCAACGTCCTGACTTTC. It translates to CASSYGGQGALGANVLTF.